This T cell receptor beta chain was retrieved from a study of blood T cell repertoires in COVID-19. The CDR3 contains 18 residues. Trimming took off 5 bases at V and 1 base at J, with 23 bases between the two ends. The V gene's germline CDR1 is MNHNY and CDR2 SVGAGI (reference sequence). Generated by immunoSEQ multiplex PCR, the TCRdb table keeps only in-frame clones and is missing some. The table includes 310,000 or so clones, about nine tenths detected once. The rearrangement links TRBV6-6 to TRBJ1-1, with D perhaps matching TRBD1 (5 bases). This TCR came from a woman under 40 with COVID-19, enrolled during active disease. Input material: peripheral blood. The DNA for the CDR3 is TGTGCCAGCAGTCCCCTCGACACAGGATTCATGTGGAACACTGAAGCTTTCTTT. Protein sequence: CASSPLDTGFMWNTEAFF.